These 6 T cell receptor beta chains originate from one sample sequenced in a study of neurological immune-mediated disorders. The time point denotes: longitudinal time-point 1 (baseline). Each CDR3 protein is one row after TCRdb ran MiXCR on the 5' RACE reads. This repertoire shows 55,000 to 75,000 distinct CDR3 sequences, roughly 15% found once; its top ten account for around 4.3%. The sample consisted of PBMCs. All receptors derive from a female donor with HTLV-1-associated myelopathy (HAM/TSP).

This clonotype turned up a few times. This chain connects TRBV9 to TRBJ2-5; TRBD2 matches at 13 bases. Germline values: CDR1 SGDLS, CDR2 YYNGEE. With V trimmed by 4 bases and J by 7 bases, 7 bases remained unmatched. The CDR3 loop spans 15 amino acids. The CDR3 spells CASSFWTSGGATQYF. CDR3 DNA: TGTGCCAGCAGCTTTTGGACTAGCGGGGGCGCGACCCAGTACTTC.

This clonotype was detected ten times or more. The V gene is TRBV20-1, the J gene TRBJ2-5; D is undetermined. V was clipped by 3 bases and J by 4 bases, with 6 bases between them. CDR1 DFQATT and CDR2 SNEGSKA come from the germline V gene (reference sequence). CDR3 size: 11 residues. The chain's CDR3 is CSARVTETQYF. The DNA of the CDR3 is TGCAGTGCTAGGGTTACAGAGACCCAGTACTTC.

Many counts were recorded for this clonotype. The rearrangement links TRBV12-3 or TRBV12-4 to TRBJ2-3; 8 nucleotides match TRBD2. This CDR3 is built from 15 residues. V lost 1 base and J lost 4; bases outside the gene matches: 4. The CDR3 nucleotides read TGTGCCAGCAGTTTAGACGGGACTAGATCAGATACGCAGTATTTT. Encoded protein: CASSLDGTRSDTQYF.

Note on this clonotype: This may arise from a read error, as a much more abundant clone is one base away. The rearrangement joins TRBV5-1 to TRBJ1-1; D uncertain. CDR1 is SGHRS, CDR2 YFSETQ, per germline. The CDR3 has 13 amino acids. The CDR3 reads CTSSPQRNTEAFF. The CDR3 DNA reads as TGCACCAGCAGCCCTCAGAGGAACACTGAAGCTTTCTTT.

This clonotype was seen many times. The CDR3 protein is CASSEGRYGYTF. The CDR3 DNA reads TGCGCCAGCAGTGAGGGTCGGTATGGCTACACCTTC. This sequence joins TRBV5-1 and TRBJ1-2; unclear D gene. The CDR3 is 12 residues long. V lost 5 bases, J lost 5 bases, and 10 bases lay in between. Germline V lookup: CDR1 SGHRS, CDR2 YFSETQ.

This clonotype has a handful of counts. The J gene is TRBJ2-7, the V gene TRBV12-3 or TRBV12-4; no clear D. This CDR3 comprises 15 residues. The germline V and J ends were trimmed by 1 base and 1 base, with 11 bases remaining between them. The CDR3 DNA reads TGTGCCAGCAGTTTAGTAGGGTATGCGTCCTACGAGCAGTACTTC. Its protein product is CASSLVGYASYEQYF.